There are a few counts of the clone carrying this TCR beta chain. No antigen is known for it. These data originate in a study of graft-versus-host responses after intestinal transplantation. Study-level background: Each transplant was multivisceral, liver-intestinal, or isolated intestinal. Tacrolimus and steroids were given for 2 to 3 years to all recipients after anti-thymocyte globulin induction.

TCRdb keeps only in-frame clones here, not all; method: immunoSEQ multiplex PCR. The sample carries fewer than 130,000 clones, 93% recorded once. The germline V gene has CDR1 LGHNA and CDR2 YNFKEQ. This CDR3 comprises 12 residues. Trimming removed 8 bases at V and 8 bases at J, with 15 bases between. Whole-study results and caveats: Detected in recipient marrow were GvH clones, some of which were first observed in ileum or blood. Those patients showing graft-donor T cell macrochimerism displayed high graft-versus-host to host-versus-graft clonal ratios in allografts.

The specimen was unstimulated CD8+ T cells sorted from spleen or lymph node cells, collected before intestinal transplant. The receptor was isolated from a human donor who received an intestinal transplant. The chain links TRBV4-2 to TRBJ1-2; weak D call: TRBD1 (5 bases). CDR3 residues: CASRRQGEGYTF. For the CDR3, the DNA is TGTGCCAGCCGCCGGCAGGGAGAAGGCTACACCTTC.